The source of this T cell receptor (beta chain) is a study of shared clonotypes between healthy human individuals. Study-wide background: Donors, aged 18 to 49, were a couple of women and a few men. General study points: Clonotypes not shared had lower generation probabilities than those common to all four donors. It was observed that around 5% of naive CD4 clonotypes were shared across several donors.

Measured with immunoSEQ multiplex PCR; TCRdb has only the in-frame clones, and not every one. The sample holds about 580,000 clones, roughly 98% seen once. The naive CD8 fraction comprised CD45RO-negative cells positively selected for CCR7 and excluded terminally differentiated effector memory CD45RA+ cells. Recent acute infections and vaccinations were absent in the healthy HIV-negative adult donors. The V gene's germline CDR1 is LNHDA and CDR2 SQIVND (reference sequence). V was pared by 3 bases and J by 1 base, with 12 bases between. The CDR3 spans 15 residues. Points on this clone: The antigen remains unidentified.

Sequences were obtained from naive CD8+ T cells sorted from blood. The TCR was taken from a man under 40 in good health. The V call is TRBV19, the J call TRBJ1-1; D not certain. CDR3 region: CASSIEEFGNTEAFF. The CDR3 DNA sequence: TGTGCCAGTAGTATCGAGGAATTCGGGAACACTGAAGCTTTCTTT.